This T cell receptor (beta chain) comes out of a study of blood T cell repertoires in COVID-19. Study summary: Researchers got acute and convalescent COVID-19 samples from the United States, Italy and Spain. In each case, the material was cDNA or gDNA derived from T cells, B-cell-depleted T cells, or PBMCs.

With 6 bases removed from V and 3 bases from J, the gap between germline ends came to 13 bases. CDR3 size: 14 residues. Germline V gene lookup returns CDR1 ENHRY and CDR2 SYGVKD. In the original analysis: Nucleated cell counts were estimated from reference gene primer amplification. Measured with immunoSEQ multiplex PCR; TCRdb has only the in-frame clones, and not every one. V, J and clone size reflect that table, while D and trimming were determined from the DNA. The repertoire holds about 400,000 clones, more than 75% seen once, with under 3% in the top ten. The clonotype was recovered from a human donor in a cohort sampled during active COVID-19. The rearrangement uses TRBV10-3 and TRBJ2-3, with D possibly being TRBD1 (6 bases). Sequenced: peripheral blood. CDR3 sequence (DNA): TGTGCCATCAGCCTCGAAACAGGGACAGATACGCAGTATTTT. Translated: CAISLETGTDTQYF.